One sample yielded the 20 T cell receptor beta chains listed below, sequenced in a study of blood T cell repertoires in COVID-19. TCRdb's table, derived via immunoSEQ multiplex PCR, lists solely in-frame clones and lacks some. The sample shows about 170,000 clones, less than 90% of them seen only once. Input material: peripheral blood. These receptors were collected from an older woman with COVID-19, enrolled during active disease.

CDR3 sequence (DNA): TGTGCCAGCAGCCAAGTAACAGGAGAGCAGTACTTC. This codes for CASSQVTGEQYF. The J gene is TRBJ2-7, the V gene TRBV3-1 (or the pseudogene TRBV3-2); possible D gene TRBD1, 5 bases. This CDR3 has 12 amino acids. The germline gives CDR1 LGHDT, CDR2 YNNKEL (reference sequence). The V and J ends lost 1 base and 7 bases respectively, with 8 bases between them.

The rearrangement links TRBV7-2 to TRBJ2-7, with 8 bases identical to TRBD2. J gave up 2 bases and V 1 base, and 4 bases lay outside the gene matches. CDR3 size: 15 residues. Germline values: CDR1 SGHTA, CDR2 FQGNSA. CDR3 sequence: CASSLGAGATYEQYF. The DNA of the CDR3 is TGTGCCAGCAGCTTAGGAGCGGGAGCAACCTACGAGCAGTACTTC.

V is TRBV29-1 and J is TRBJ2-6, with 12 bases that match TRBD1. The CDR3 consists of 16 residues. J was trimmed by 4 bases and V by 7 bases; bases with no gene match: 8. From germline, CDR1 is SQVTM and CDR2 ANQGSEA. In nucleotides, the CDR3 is TGCAGCGGGCCCGGGACAGGGGGCGTCGGGGCCAACGTCCTGACTTTC. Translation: CSGPGTGGVGANVLTF.

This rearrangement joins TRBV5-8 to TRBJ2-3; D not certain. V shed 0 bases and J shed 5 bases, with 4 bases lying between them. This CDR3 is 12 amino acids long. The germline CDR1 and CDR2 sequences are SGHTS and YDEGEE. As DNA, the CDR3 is TGTGCCAGCAGCTTGGATCTAGATACGCAGTATTTT. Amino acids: CASSLDLDTQYF. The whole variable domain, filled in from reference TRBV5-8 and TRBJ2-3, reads EAGVTQSPTHLIKTRGQQATLRCSPISGHTSVYWYQQALGLGLQFLLWYDEGEERNRGNFPPRFSGRQFPNYSSELNVNALELEDSALYLCASSLDLDTQYFGPGTRLTVL.

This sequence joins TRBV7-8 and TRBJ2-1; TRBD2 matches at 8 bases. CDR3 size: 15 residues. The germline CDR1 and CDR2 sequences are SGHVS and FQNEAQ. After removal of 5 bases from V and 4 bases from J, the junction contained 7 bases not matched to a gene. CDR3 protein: CASSKEVAGYNEQFF. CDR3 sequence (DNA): TGTGCCAGCAGCAAAGAAGTAGCGGGGTACAATGAGCAGTTCTTC.

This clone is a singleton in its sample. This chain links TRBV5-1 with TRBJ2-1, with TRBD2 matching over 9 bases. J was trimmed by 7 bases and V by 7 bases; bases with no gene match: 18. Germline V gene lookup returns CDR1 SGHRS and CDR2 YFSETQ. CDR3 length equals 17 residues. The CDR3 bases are TGCGCCAGCTTCCCCCAGGCGGCTGGGACTAGCATGAATGAGCAGTTCTTC. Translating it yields CASFPQAAGTSMNEQFF.

The CDR3 DNA reads TGTGCCAGCAGTCCCGGGGACAGCCGAACCTACAATGAGCAGTTCTTC. Its translation: CASSPGDSRTYNEQFF. The chain is built from TRBV28 and TRBJ2-1, with 7 bases matching TRBD1. The trim removed 5 bases at V and 2 bases at J, leaving 9 bases unmatched. In germline, CDR1 is MDHEN, CDR2 SYDVKM. The CDR3 sequence is 16 residues long. The whole variable domain, remainder taken from reference TRBV28 and TRBJ2-1, is DVKVTQSSRYLVKRTGEKVFLECVQDMDHENMFWYRQDPGLGLRLIYFSYDVKMKEKGDIPEGYSVSREKKERFSLILESASTNQTSMYLCASSPGDSRTYNEQFFGPGTRLTVL.

CDR3 nucleotide sequence: TGTGCCTGGAGTACTCCTCGAGGGGACAGGTCTATGAACACTGAAGCTTTCTTT. This encodes CAWSTPRGDRSMNTEAFF. This chain uses TRBV30 with TRBJ1-1; 8 bases line up with TRBD1. In germline, CDR1 is GTSNPN, CDR2 SVGIG (reference sequence). Trimming took 2 bases from V and 0 from J; bases not matched to a gene: 14. The CDR3 covers 18 residues.

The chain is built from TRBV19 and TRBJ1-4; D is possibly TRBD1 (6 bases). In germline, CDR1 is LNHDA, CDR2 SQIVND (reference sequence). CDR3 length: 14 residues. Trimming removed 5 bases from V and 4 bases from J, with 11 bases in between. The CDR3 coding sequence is TGTGCCAGTAGTCCAGGACAGAATAATGAAAAACTGTTTTTT. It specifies CASSPGQNNEKLFF.

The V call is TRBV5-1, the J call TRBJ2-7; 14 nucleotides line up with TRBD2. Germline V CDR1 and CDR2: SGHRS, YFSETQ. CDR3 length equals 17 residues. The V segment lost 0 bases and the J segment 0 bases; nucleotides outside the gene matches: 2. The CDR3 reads CASSLAGLAGGSYEQYV. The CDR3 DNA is TGCGCCAGCAGCTTGGCTGGACTAGCGGGGGGCTCCTACGAGCAGTACGTC.

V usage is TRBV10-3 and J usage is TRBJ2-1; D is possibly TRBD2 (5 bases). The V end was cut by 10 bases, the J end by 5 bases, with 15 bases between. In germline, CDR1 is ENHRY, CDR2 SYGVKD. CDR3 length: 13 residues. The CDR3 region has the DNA TGTGCCACTACCGGCGACGGGAACAATGAGCAGTTCTTC. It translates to CATTGDGNNEQFF.

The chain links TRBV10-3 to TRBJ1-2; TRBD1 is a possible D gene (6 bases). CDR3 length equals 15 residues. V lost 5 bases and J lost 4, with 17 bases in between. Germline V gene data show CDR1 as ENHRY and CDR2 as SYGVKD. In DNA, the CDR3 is TGTGCCATCAGTCCCGAATTCCAGGGGAGCTATGGCTACACCTTC. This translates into CAISPEFQGSYGYTF.

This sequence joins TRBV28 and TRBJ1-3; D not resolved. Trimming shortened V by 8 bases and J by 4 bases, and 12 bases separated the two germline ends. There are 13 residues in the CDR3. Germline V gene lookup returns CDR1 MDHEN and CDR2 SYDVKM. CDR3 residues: CASRVGGGNTIYF. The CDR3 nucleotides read TGTGCCAGCCGGGTCGGAGGAGGAAACACCATATATTTT.

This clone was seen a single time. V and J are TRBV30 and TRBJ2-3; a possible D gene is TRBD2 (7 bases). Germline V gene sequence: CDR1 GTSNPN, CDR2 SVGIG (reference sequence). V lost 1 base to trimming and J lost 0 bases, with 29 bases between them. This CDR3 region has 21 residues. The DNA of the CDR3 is TGTGCCTGGAGTGGATCGCTTGGACAGCTGACAGAGGGACTAAGCACAGATACGCAGTATTTT. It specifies CAWSGSLGQLTEGLSTDTQYF. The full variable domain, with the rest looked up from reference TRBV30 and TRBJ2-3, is SQTIHQWPATLVQPVGSPLSLECTVEGTSNPNLYWYRQAAGRGLQLLFYSVGIGQISSEVPQNLSASRPQDRQFILSSKKLLLSDSGFYLCAWSGSLGQLTEGLSTDTQYFGPGTRLTVL.

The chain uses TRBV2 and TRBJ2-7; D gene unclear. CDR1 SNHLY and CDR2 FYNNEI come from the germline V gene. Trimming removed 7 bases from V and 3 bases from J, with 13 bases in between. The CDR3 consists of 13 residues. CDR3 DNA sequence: TGTGCCAGCAAGGCAGACAACATCTACGAGCAGTACTTC. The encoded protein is CASKADNIYEQYF.

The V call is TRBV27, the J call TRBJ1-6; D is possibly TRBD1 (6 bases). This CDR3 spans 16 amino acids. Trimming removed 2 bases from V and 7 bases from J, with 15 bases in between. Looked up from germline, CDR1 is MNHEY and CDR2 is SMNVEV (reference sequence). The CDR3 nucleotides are TGTGCCAGCAGTTTAGTCCCCCCAGGGGCGAATTCACCCCTCCACTTT. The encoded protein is CASSLVPPGANSPLHF.

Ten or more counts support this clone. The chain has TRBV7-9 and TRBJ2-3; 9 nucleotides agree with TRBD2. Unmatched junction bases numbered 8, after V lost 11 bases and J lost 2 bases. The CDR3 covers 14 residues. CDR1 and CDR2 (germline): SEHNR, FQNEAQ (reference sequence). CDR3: CAASASGNTDTQYF. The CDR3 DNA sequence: TGTGCCGCCTCGGCTAGCGGGAACACAGATACGCAGTATTTT. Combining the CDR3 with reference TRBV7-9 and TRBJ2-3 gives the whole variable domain DTGVSQNPRHKITKRGQNVTFRCDPISEHNRLYWYRQTLGQGPEFLTYFQNEAQLEKSRLLSDRFSAERPKGSFSTLEIQRTEQGDSAMYLCAASASGNTDTQYFGPGTRLTVL.

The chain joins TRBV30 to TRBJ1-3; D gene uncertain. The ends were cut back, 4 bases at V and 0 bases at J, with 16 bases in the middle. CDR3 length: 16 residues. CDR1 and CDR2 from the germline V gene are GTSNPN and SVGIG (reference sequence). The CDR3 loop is CAWTITPRGSGNTIYF. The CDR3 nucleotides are TGTGCCTGGACCATTACCCCCAGAGGCTCTGGAAACACCATATATTTT.

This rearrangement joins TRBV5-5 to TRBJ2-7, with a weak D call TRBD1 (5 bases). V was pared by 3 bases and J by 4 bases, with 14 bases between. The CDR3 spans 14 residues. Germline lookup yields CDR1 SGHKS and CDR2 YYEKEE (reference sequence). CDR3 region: CASSWTNGLYEQYF. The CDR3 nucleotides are TGTGCCAGCAGCTGGACAAATGGGTTGTACGAGCAGTACTTC.

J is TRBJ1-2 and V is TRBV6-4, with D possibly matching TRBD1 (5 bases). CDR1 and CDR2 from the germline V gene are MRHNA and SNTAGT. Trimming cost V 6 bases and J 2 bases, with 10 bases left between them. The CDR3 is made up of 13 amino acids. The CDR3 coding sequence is TGTGCCAGCAGCCAAGACAGCAACTATGGCTACACCTTC. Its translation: CASSQDSNYGYTF.